The TCR beta chain under discussion was sequenced for a study of shared clonotypes between healthy human individuals. Study-level results: Across several donors, naive CD4 shared around 5.4%, naive CD8 more than 3%, memory CD4 approximately 2.5%, memory CD8 around 0.36%.

Only in-frame clones appear in the TCRdb table, and some are missing; sequencing was by immunoSEQ multiplex PCR. This table holds approximately 2.4 million clones, 90% to 96% found once. In the CD4+ fraction, cells were divided into CD45RA+ naive and CD45RA-negative memory subsets. Regarding this clone: What it recognizes is unknown. Other DNA sequences of this sample code for an identical CDR3.

Trimming removed 2 bases from V and 8 bases from J, with 9 bases in between. Germline values: CDR1 MNHNS, CDR2 SASEGT. The CDR3 is 12 residues long. The sample taken for sequencing was naive CD4+ T cells sorted from blood. Subset: CD45RA+ positively selected. The gene calls are TRBV6-1 and TRBJ1-2; no reliable D call. The origin of this receptor is a man aged 18 to 35 in good health. The CDR3 protein is CASSESGVGYTF. Here the CDR3 DNA reads TGTGCCAGCAGTGAATCAGGTGTCGGCTACACCTTC.